Presented here are 11 T cell receptor beta chains from one specimen sequenced in a study of cytomegalovirus exposure and HLA in healthy donors. Primers for the PCR totalled 60 Vbeta and 13 Jbeta. Clones were read by immunoSEQ multiplex PCR, and TCRdb kept only the in-frame ones, dropping some. The repertoire table contains 100,000 to 150,000 clones. The sample taken for sequencing was PBMCs. Every receptor here comes from a man between 18 and 29 years old in good health and CMV-seronegative.

V usage is TRBV29-1 and J usage is TRBJ1-2, with TRBD1 matching 9 bases. Germline CDR1 and CDR2: SQVTM and ANQGSEA. This CDR3 region has 15 residues. V shed 2 bases, J shed 4 bases, and the junction held 8 bases outside the gene matches. DNA of the CDR3: TGCAGCGTTGAAAATACAGGGGGCCGAACCTATGGCTACACCTTC. This translates into CSVENTGGRTYGYTF. Combining the CDR3 with reference TRBV29-1 and TRBJ1-2 gives the whole variable domain SAVISQKPSRDICQRGTSLTIQCQVDSQVTMMFWYRQQPGQSLTLIATANQGSEATYESGFVIDKFPISRPNLTFSTLTVSNMSPEDSSIYLCSVENTGGRTYGYTFGSGTRLTVV.

The chain joins TRBV2 to TRBJ1-1; D unclear. The CDR3 spans 15 residues. V gave up 8 bases and J gave up 1 base, with 17 bases separating them. Germline V gene sequence: CDR1 SNHLY, CDR2 FYNNEI. Here the CDR3 reads CASGLEGEGNTEAFF. DNA of the CDR3: TGTGCCAGCGGGTTGGAGGGCGAGGGGAACACTGAAGCTTTCTTT.

The chain combines TRBV10-3 with TRBJ1-2; 7 bases match TRBD1. The CDR3 runs 18 residues. Trimming took 0 bases from V and 4 from J; bases not matched to a gene: 14. From germline, CDR1 is ENHRY and CDR2 SYGVKD. The CDR3 region is CAISESKSGAGGIYGYTF. The CDR3 nucleotides are TGTGCCATCAGTGAGTCGAAGTCTGGGGCAGGGGGAATCTATGGCTACACCTTC.

V usage is TRBV10-2 and J usage is TRBJ1-4; 11 positions agree with TRBD1. J lost 7 bases, V lost 4 bases, and 2 bases had no gene match. This CDR3 contains 14 residues. Per the germline V gene, CDR1 is WSHSY and CDR2 is SAAADI. The CDR3 spells CASSAGTGGEKLFF. The CDR3 coding sequence is TGCGCCAGCAGTGCCGGGACAGGGGGTGAAAAACTGTTTTTT.

The chain combines TRBV28 with TRBJ1-3, with a weak D call TRBD1 (6 bases). The CDR3 runs 14 residues. Between the trimmed V and J ends, which lost 4 bases and 1 base, there was a span of 8 bases. Germline values: CDR1 MDHEN, CDR2 SYDVKM. CDR3 bases: TGTGCCAGCAGTTCCGGGACATCTGGAAACACCATATATTTT. Amino acid sequence: CASSSGTSGNTIYF.

This sequence joins TRBV2 and TRBJ1-3; tentative D call: TRBD1 (5 bases). CDR3 length: 15 residues. The V end lost 8 bases, the J end lost 4 bases, and 18 bases lay between the germline ends. The germline CDR1 and CDR2 sequences are SNHLY and FYNNEI. In DNA form, the CDR3 reads TGTGCCAGCTCCGCGCAGGGAGCGGGCGGAAACACCATATATTTT. Encoded protein: CASSAQGAGGNTIYF.

The chain is built from TRBV11-3 and TRBJ1-2; perhaps TRBD1 as D (6 bases). Germline lookup yields CDR1 SGHNT and CDR2 YENEEA. Trimming cost V 5 bases and J 8 bases, with 15 bases left between them. This CDR3 spans 13 amino acids. The CDR3 here is CASSARDIGGYTF. The CDR3 DNA sequence: TGTGCCAGCAGCGCCCGGGACATAGGGGGCTACACCTTC. The variable domain in full, with the rest retrieved from reference TRBV11-3 and TRBJ1-2, is EAGVVQSPRYKIIEKKQPVAFWCNPISGHNTLYWYLQNLGQGPELLIRYENEEAVDDSQLPKDRFSAERLKGVDSTLKIQPAELGDSAVYLCASSARDIGGYTFGSGTRLTVV.

The chain joins TRBV5-6 to TRBJ1-1, with D tentatively TRBD1 (6 bases). Trimming took 4 bases from V and 7 from J, leaving 8 bases between them. The CDR3 contains 11 residues. Germline lookup yields CDR1 SGHDT and CDR2 YYEEEE. CDR3 sequence reads: CASSKQGEAFF. CDR3 bases: TGTGCCAGCAGCAAACAGGGTGAAGCTTTCTTT.

This sequence joins TRBV27 and TRBJ1-5, with D perhaps TRBD1 (6 bases). Germline loops: CDR1 MNHEY, CDR2 SMNVEV (reference sequence). The length of the CDR3 is 18 residues. Trimming removed 5 bases from V and 1 base from J, with 21 bases in between. The CDR3 is CASSPEMWDNESNQPQHF. CDR3 sequence (DNA): TGTGCCAGCAGTCCCGAAATGTGGGACAATGAGAGCAATCAGCCCCAGCATTTT.

The genes are TRBV6-1 and TRBJ2-1; 7 bases fit TRBD2. V shed 10 bases and J 4 bases; nucleotides not matched to a gene: 4. Germline assignment: CDR1 MNHNS and CDR2 SASEGT. The CDR3 is 12 amino acids. CDR3 sequence reads: CAMDGGYNEQFF. In nucleotides, the CDR3 is TGTGCCATGGACGGGGGGTACAATGAGCAGTTCTTC.

The chain employs TRBV5-1 and TRBJ2-5; 7 nucleotides agree with TRBD1. Per germline, CDR1 SGHRS and CDR2 YFSETQ. V dropped 0 bases and J dropped 4; count of bases not matched to a gene: 3. The CDR3 is made up of 14 amino acids. The CDR3 nucleotides are TGCGCCAGCAGCTTGGGGGACAGTGGAGAGACCCAGTACTTC. Translation gives CASSLGDSGETQYF.